Each of the 28 T cell receptor beta chains below was sequenced from the same sample in a study of TIL therapy for anti-PD-1-resistant metastatic lung cancer (dated by TCRdb to the early 2020s). This specimen's time point label, interpreted: pre-treatment sample, taken before nivolumab and TIL therapy. Baseline tumor samples were excised metastases, mostly pleural nodules or supraclavicular lymph nodes, from the same resection used to grow TIL. TCR beta CDR3 regions were amplified from genomic DNA by bias-controlled multiplex PCR with the immunoSEQ v3 hsTCRB kit. TCRdb re-hosts the immuneACCESS table, in-frame sequences only. Its copies lack some clones; in the studies checked, an unresolved V gene accounts for under half of them, and the cause for the rest is not known. Counted in this sample were some 13,000 clones; around 66% of them appeared once. The top ten clonotypes cover more than 8.5% of the sample.

This sample comprised tumor tissue, obtained at baseline. Source of these receptors: a woman aged 30 to 85 with non-small cell lung cancer.

This clone is medium-sized. The CDR3 bases are TGTGCCAGCAGTTTAGGCGGGGGAGGGGTTAATGAAAAACTGTTTTTT. This codes for CASSLGGGGVNEKLFF. This chain uses TRBV28 with TRBJ1-4; D is possibly TRBD1 (5 bases). Germline CDR1 and CDR2: MDHEN and SYDVKM. With 2 bases removed from V and 4 bases from J, the gap between germline ends came to 14 bases. The CDR3 length is 16 residues.

The chain recombines TRBV28 with TRBJ2-2; tentative D call: TRBD1 (5 bases). This CDR3 is built from 12 residues. Trimming removed 5 bases from V and 7 bases from J, with 8 bases in between. The germline CDR1 and CDR2 sequences are MDHEN and SYDVKM. The CDR3 DNA follows: TGTGCCAGCAGTGTAGGGGTCGGGGAGCTGTTTTTT. Its protein product is CASSVGVGELFF.

The CDR3 region has the DNA TGTGCCAGCAGTTCCCCCGGGACAGGGGAAAACACCATATATTTT. Its translation is CASSSPGTGENTIYF. The V and J genes are TRBV6-5 and TRBJ1-3; TRBD1 matches at 10 bases. CDR1 is MNHEY, CDR2 SVGAGI, per germline. J gave up 6 bases and V 4 bases, and 6 bases lay outside the gene matches. The CDR3 extends over 15 amino acids.

The chain joins TRBV6-5 to TRBJ1-2; 9 bases are shared with TRBD1. Germline trimming cut 6 bases from V and 8 bases from J; bases unmatched to any gene: 10. Germline V CDR1 and CDR2: MNHEY, SVGAGI. This CDR3 comprises 14 residues. The CDR3 here is CASRPPGTGKGYTF. The CDR3 DNA follows: TGTGCCAGCAGGCCGCCTGGGACAGGGAAAGGCTACACCTTC.

This chain uses TRBV2 with TRBJ1-6; possible D gene TRBD1, 5 bases. This CDR3 spans 13 amino acids. Germline assignment: CDR1 SNHLY and CDR2 FYNNEI. The ends were cut back, 6 bases at V and 7 bases at J, with 10 bases in the middle. The CDR3 DNA is TGTGCCAGCAGGGTCGAGGGGAATTCACCCCTCCACTTT. This encodes CASRVEGNSPLHF.

This clone came up once. This chain joins TRBV15 and TRBJ2-3, with 10 bases identical to TRBD2. Per germline, CDR1 LNHNV and CDR2 YYDKDF (reference sequence). The CDR3 runs 20 residues. The J segment lost 4 bases and the V segment lost 4 bases, leaving 20 bases of the junction unmatched. The CDR3 here is CATSKLGQRSGRGIADTQYF. The DNA for the CDR3 is TGTGCCACCAGCAAACTGGGACAGAGGAGCGGGAGGGGGATCGCAGATACGCAGTATTTT.

This clone was seen just once. The CDR3 bases are TGTGCCAGCAGCTCTAGCGGGGGGGCCGTCGGGGAGCTGTTTTTT. Its protein product is CASSSSGGAVGELFF. The chain has TRBV7-6 and TRBJ2-2; 12 bases are shared with TRBD2. Germline trimming cut 4 bases from V and 7 bases from J; bases unmatched to any gene: 4. Germline V gene data show CDR1 as SGHVS and CDR2 as FNYEAQ. This CDR3 spans 15 amino acids.

V and J are TRBV9 and TRBJ1-1; TRBD1 matches 7 bases. Germline values: CDR1 SGDLS, CDR2 YYNGEE. This CDR3 comprises 15 residues. V lost 4 bases, J lost 2 bases, and 8 bases stayed unmatched. The CDR3 DNA sequence: TGTGCCAGCAGCACATACGGGACAGCCAACACTGAAGCTTTCTTT. It specifies CASSTYGTANTEAFF. Supplemented by reference TRBV9 and TRBJ1-1, the full variable domain reads DSGVTQTPKHLITATGQRVTLRCSPRSGDLSVYWYQQSLDQGLQFLIQYYNGEERAKGNILERFSAQQFPDLHSELNLSSLELGDSALYFCASSTYGTANTEAFFGQGTRLTVV.

This clone has more than one count but fewer than ten. The gene calls are TRBV10-3 and TRBJ1-6; 7 nucleotides align to TRBD1. The CDR3 runs 15 residues. With V trimmed by 3 bases and J by 5 bases, 4 bases remained unmatched. Germline lookup yields CDR1 ENHRY and CDR2 SYGVKD. This CDR3 is CAISDRGGDNSPLHF. The CDR3 nucleotides are TGTGCCATCAGTGACAGGGGGGGAGATAATTCACCCCTCCACTTT.

The V and J genes are TRBV15 and TRBJ2-7, with 10 positions matching TRBD2. V gave up 3 bases and J gave up 2 bases; unmatched junction bases: 19. Germline CDR1 reads LNHNV; CDR2 reads YYDKDF (reference sequence). The CDR3 sequence is 20 residues long. CDR3 nucleotide sequence: TGTGCCACCAGCAGCGCGCGACCGGGACTAGCGTCCCATCCGACCTACGAGCAGTACTTC. This translates into CATSSARPGLASHPTYEQYF.

This clone was found a few times. The chain recombines TRBV7-8 with TRBJ2-7, with D unclear. Germline assignment: CDR1 SGHVS and CDR2 FQNEAQ. The length of the CDR3 is 12 residues. V was pared by 3 bases and J by 5 bases, with 8 bases between. This CDR3 reads CASSFSTDEQYF. The DNA for the CDR3 is TGTGCCAGCAGCTTTTCGACGGACGAGCAGTACTTC.

This clone was found once. This chain's CDR3 is CASSLSSNQPQHF. In DNA form, the CDR3 reads TGTGCCAGCAGCTTAAGTAGCAATCAGCCCCAGCATTTT. This chain connects TRBV11-2 to TRBJ1-5; D is uncertain. The V end was cut by 2 bases, the J end by 0 bases, with 2 bases between. The CDR3 has 13 residues. Germline assignment: CDR1 SGHAT and CDR2 FQNNGV.

V is TRBV10-3 and J is TRBJ1-1; D is ambiguous. The germline CDR1 and CDR2 sequences are ENHRY and SYGVKD. V was trimmed by 10 bases and J by 1 base, leaving 7 bases between them. The CDR3 sequence is 11 residues long. The CDR3 here is CATSENTEAFF. CDR3 sequence (DNA): TGTGCCACCTCAGAGAACACTGAAGCTTTCTTT.

This chain uses TRBV18 with TRBJ1-1; D gene ambiguous. V was shortened by 7 bases and J by 1 base, with 10 bases between the two germline ends. This CDR3 region has 13 residues. Germline-derived CDR1 and CDR2 are KGHSH and LQKENI. Here the CDR3 reads CASCQAGNTEAFF. CDR3 in DNA: TGTGCCAGCTGCCAGGCGGGGAACACTGAAGCTTTCTTT. Combining the CDR3 with reference TRBV18 and TRBJ1-1 gives the whole variable domain NAGVMQNPRHLVRRRGQEARLRCSPMKGHSHVYWYRQLPEEGLKFMVYLQKENIIDESGMPKERFSAEFPKEGPSILRIQQVVRGDSAAYFCASCQAGNTEAFFGQGTRLTVV.

This chain connects TRBV6-4 to TRBJ2-2; 9 bases are a match to TRBD2. CDR1 and CDR2 from the germline V gene are MRHNA and SNTAGT. The trim removed 3 bases at V and 1 base at J, leaving 3 bases unmatched. The CDR3 consists of 16 residues. The CDR3 sequence is CASSEGAGGNTGELFF. The CDR3, as DNA: TGTGCCAGCAGTGAAGGAGCGGGAGGGAACACCGGGGAGCTGTTTTTT.

The chain joins TRBV7-2 to TRBJ2-1; 11 positions match TRBD2. The germline gives CDR1 SGHTA, CDR2 FQGNSA. This CDR3 comprises 18 residues. The ends lost 5 bases at V and 0 bases at J; junction bases unmatched: 9. Here the CDR3 DNA reads TGTGCCAGCAGCCCTACTAGCGGGGGCCCAAGCTCCTACAATGAGCAGTTCTTC. Its protein is CASSPTSGGPSSYNEQFF.

This clone appeared a few times. The chain employs TRBV7-7 and TRBJ2-1; a weak D match, TRBD2 (6 bases). Germline values: CDR1 SSHAT, CDR2 FNYEAQ (reference sequence). Deletions cut 6 bases from V and 9 bases from J, with 21 bases between. This CDR3 has 15 residues. The CDR3 is CASSPGTGGVSEQFF. For the CDR3, the DNA is TGTGCCAGCAGTCCCGGGACCGGGGGAGTATCTGAGCAGTTCTTC.

V is TRBV11-2 and J is TRBJ2-1, with 14 bases that match TRBD2. The germline gives CDR1 SGHAT, CDR2 FQNNGV. This CDR3 contains 15 residues. V lost 0 bases and J lost 9; bases outside the gene matches: 1. CDR3 amino acids: CASSLEGTSGSEQFF. The CDR3 coding sequence is TGTGCCAGCAGCTTAGAAGGGACTAGCGGGAGTGAGCAGTTCTTC.

This clone is judged medium-sized (0.01 to 0.1%). The V and J genes are TRBV4-2 and TRBJ1-2; 7 bases line up with TRBD1. V gave up 1 base and J gave up 8 bases; unmatched junction bases: 13. The germline CDR1 and CDR2 sequences are LGHNA and YNFKEQ. This CDR3 is 16 amino acids long. In nucleotides, the CDR3 is TGTGCCAGCAGCCAAGCCCGTTTATTAGACAGGGCGGGCTACACCTTC. It encodes CASSQARLLDRAGYTF.

The rearrangement joins TRBV10-3 to TRBJ1-6; the D is unclear. This CDR3 has 17 residues. Germline V gene sequence: CDR1 ENHRY, CDR2 SYGVKD. With 0 bases removed from V and 0 bases from J, the gap between germline ends came to 9 bases. CDR3 sequence reads: CAISESISSSYNSPLHF. The CDR3 region has the DNA TGTGCCATCAGTGAGTCGATTAGCAGCTCCTATAATTCACCCCTCCACTTT.

The chain combines TRBV4-2 with TRBJ2-3, with a possible D match to TRBD2 (5 bases). The CDR3 length is 16 residues. Trimming left V 1 base short and J 3 bases short, with 14 bases between. Germline V gene data show CDR1 as LGHNA and CDR2 as YNFKEQ. The CDR3 bases are TGTGCCAGCAGCCAAGGACCGCGGGTAGGGACAGATACGCAGTATTTT. It specifies CASSQGPRVGTDTQYF.

V gene TRBV7-8 combines with J gene TRBJ2-3, with D perhaps given as TRBD1 or TRBD2 (5 bases each). The V end was cut by 4 bases, the J end by 2 bases, with 10 bases between. There are 14 residues in the CDR3. CDR1 is SGHVS and CDR2 is FQNEAQ in the germline V gene. The CDR3 sequence: CASSSGPFTDTQYF. The CDR3 DNA reads as TGTGCCAGCAGCTCGGGACCATTCACAGATACGCAGTATTTT.

The chain is built from TRBV4-1 and TRBJ2-4, with D hard to call. Germline V CDR1 and CDR2: MGHRA, YSYEKL. The CDR3 contains 15 residues. V gave up 2 bases and J gave up 6 bases, with 14 bases separating them. The CDR3 here is CASSQTPVSSNIQYF. DNA for the CDR3: TGCGCCAGCAGCCAAACTCCCGTCAGTTCAAACATTCAGTACTTC.

The chain carries TRBV19 and TRBJ2-7; maybe TRBD1 (7 bases). Germline V CDR1 and CDR2: LNHDA, SQIVND (reference sequence). The CDR3 runs to 14 residues. Trimming pared 3 bases from V and 5 bases from J, leaving 14 bases between. CDR3 nucleotides: TGTGCCAGTAGTATCCAGGGGGGCCAAGACGAGCAGTACTTC. This gives the protein CASSIQGGQDEQYF.

V is TRBV28 and J is TRBJ2-7; the D call may be TRBD1 or TRBD2 (5 bases each). V shed 10 bases and J shed 3 bases, with 16 bases lying between them. CDR1 and CDR2 from the germline V gene are MDHEN and SYDVKM. The CDR3 totals 13 residues. DNA of the CDR3: TGTGCCACCTTCGTTCGGGACGGCTACGAGCAGTACTTC. Protein: CATFVRDGYEQYF.

The J gene is TRBJ2-7, the V gene TRBV4-3; 9 bases align to TRBD1. The CDR3 length is 13 residues. V dropped 4 bases and J dropped 6; count of bases not matched to a gene: 4. Germline assignment: CDR1 LGHNA and CDR2 YSLEER. The chain's CDR3 is CASSPTDRGEQYF. The DNA of the CDR3 is TGCGCCAGCAGCCCCACGGACAGGGGCGAGCAGTACTTC.

This clone is a singleton in its sample. The genes are TRBV29-1 and TRBJ2-3, with D possibly TRBD2 on 5 matching bases. CDR1 is SQVTM and CDR2 is ANQGSEA in the germline V gene. The CDR3 totals 16 residues. V was clipped by 4 bases and J by 4 bases, with 21 bases between them. CDR3 sequence: CSVVGPDFRGSDTQYF. In DNA form, the CDR3 reads TGCAGCGTTGTTGGGCCCGACTTCCGGGGTTCAGATACGCAGTATTTT.

This chain links TRBV4-3 with TRBJ1-1; D remains unclear. Trimming took 3 bases from V and 6 from J, leaving 11 bases between them. Germline V gene sequence: CDR1 LGHNA, CDR2 YSLEER. The CDR3 length is 13 residues. As DNA, the CDR3 is TGCGCCAGCAGCCAGGGTTATTGGGCTGAAGCTTTCTTT. Its protein product is CASSQGYWAEAFF.